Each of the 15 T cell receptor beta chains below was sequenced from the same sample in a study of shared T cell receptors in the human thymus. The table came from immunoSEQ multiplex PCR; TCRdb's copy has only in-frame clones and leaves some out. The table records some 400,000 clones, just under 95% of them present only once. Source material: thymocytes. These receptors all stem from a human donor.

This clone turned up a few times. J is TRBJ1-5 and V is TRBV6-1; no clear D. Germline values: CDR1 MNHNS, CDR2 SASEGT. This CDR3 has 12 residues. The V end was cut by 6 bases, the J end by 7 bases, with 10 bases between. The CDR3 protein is CASRGRTQPQHF. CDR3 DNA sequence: TGTGCCAGCAGAGGGAGGACCCAGCCCCAGCATTTT.

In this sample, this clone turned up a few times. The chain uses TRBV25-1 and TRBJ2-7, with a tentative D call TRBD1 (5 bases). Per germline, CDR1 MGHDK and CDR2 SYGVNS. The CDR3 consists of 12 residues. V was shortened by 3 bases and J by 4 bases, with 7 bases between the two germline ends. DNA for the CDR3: TGTGCCAGCAGTGAGAAGGGGTACGAGCAGTACTTC. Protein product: CASSEKGYEQYF.

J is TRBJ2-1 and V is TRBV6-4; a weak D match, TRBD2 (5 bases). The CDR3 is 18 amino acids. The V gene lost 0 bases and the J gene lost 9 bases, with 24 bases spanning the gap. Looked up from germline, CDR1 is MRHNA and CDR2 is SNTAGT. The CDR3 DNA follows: TGTGCCAGCAGTGACTCGAGTCACGCGCTAGCTGGGTCGGCTGAGCAGTTCTTC. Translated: CASSDSSHALAGSAEQFF.

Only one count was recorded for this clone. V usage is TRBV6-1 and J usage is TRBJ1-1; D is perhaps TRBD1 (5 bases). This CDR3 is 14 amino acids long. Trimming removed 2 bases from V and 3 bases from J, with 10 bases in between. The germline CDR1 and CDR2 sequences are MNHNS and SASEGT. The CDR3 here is CASSEKGRDTEAFF. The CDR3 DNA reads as TGTGCCAGCAGTGAAAAGGGACGGGACACTGAAGCTTTCTTT.

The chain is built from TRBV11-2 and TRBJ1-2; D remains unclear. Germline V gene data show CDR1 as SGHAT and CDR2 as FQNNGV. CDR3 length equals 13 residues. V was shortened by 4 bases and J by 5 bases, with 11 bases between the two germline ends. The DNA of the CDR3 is TGTGCCAGCAGCTCTAGTAGGCGTTATGGCTACACCTTC. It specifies CASSSSRRYGYTF.

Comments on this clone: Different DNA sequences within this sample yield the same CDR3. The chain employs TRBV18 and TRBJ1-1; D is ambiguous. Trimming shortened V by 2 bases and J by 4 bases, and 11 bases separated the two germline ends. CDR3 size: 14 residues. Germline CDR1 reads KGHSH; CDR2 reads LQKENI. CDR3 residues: CASSPNLGPTEAFF. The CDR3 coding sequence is TGTGCCAGCTCACCAAACCTTGGGCCCACTGAAGCTTTCTTT.

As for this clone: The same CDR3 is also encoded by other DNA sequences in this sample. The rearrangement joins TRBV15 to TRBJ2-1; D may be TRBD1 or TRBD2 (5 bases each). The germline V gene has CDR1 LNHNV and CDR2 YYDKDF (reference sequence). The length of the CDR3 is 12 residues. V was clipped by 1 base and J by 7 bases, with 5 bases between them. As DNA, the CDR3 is TGTGCCACCAGCAGAGGGGGGAATGAGCAGTTCTTC. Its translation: CATSRGGNEQFF.

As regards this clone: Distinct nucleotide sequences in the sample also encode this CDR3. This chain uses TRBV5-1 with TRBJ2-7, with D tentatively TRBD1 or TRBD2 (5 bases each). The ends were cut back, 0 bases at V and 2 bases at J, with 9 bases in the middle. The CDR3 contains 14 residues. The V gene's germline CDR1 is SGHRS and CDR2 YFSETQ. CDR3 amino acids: CASSLERGPYEQYF. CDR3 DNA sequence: TGCGCCAGCAGCTTGGAGAGGGGACCCTACGAGCAGTACTTC.

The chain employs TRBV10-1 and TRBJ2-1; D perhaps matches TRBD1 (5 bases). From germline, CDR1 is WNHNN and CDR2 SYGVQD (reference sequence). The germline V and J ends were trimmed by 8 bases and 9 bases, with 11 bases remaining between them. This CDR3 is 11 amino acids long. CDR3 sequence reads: CASGYQGEQFF. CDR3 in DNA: TGCGCCAGCGGGTATCAGGGTGAGCAGTTCTTC.

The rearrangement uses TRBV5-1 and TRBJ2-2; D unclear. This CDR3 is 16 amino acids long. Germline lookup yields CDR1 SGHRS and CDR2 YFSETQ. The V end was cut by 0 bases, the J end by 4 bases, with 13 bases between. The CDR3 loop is CASSLAKRLATGELFF. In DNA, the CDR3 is TGCGCCAGCAGCTTGGCCAAACGGTTGGCCACCGGGGAGCTGTTTTTT.

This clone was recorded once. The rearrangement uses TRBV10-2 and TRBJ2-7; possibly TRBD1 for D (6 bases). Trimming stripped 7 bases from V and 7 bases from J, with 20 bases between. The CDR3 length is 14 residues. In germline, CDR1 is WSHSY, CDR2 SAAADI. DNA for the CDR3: TGCGCCAGCACTGACCGGGACATCATTCGGGAGCAGTACTTC. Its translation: CASTDRDIIREQYF.

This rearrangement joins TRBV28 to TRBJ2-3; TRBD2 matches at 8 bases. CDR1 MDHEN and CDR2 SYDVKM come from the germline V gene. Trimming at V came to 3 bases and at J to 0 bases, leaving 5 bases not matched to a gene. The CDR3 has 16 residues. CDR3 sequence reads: CASSLSSGTSTDTQYF. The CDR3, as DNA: TGTGCCAGCAGTTTGAGTAGCGGGACCAGCACAGATACGCAGTATTTT.

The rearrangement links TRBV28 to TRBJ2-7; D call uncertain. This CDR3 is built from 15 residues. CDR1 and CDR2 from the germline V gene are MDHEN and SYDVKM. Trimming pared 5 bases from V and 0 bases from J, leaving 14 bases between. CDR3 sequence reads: CASSESWKSSYEQYF. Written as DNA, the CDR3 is TGTGCCAGCAGTGAGTCGTGGAAAAGCTCCTACGAGCAGTACTTC.

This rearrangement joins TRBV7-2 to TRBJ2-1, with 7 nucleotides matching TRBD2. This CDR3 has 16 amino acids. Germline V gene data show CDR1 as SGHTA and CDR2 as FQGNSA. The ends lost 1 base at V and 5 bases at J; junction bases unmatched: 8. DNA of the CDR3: TGTGCCAGCAGCTTAGTAATGAGGAGCGGGAACAATGAGCAGTTCTTC. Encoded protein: CASSLVMRSGNNEQFF.

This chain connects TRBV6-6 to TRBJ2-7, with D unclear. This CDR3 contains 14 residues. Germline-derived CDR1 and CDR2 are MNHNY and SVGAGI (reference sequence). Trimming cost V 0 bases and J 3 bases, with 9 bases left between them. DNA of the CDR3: TGTGCCAGCAGTTACTCAGAGTTACTCTACGAGCAGTACTTC. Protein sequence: CASSYSELLYEQYF.